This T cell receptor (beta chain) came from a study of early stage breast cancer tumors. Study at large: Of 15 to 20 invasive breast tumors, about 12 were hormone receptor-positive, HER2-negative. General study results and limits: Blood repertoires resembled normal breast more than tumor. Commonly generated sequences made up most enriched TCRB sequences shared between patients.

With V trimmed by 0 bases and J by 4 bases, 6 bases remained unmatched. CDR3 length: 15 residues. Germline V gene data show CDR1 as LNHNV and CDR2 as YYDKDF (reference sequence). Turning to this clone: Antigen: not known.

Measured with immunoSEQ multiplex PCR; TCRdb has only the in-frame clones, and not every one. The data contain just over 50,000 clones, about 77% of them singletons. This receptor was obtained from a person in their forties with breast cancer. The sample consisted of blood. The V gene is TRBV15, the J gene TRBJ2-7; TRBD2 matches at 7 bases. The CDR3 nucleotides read TGTGCCACCAGCAGAGATCAGTCCGGGGGGTACGAGCAGTACTTC. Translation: CATSRDQSGGYEQYF. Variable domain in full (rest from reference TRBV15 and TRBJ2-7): DAMVIQNPRYQVTQFGKPVTLSCSQTLNHNVMYWYQQKSSQAPKLLFHYYDKDFNNEADTPDNFQSRRPNTSFCFLDIRSPGLGDTAMYLCATSRDQSGGYEQYFGPGTRLTVT.